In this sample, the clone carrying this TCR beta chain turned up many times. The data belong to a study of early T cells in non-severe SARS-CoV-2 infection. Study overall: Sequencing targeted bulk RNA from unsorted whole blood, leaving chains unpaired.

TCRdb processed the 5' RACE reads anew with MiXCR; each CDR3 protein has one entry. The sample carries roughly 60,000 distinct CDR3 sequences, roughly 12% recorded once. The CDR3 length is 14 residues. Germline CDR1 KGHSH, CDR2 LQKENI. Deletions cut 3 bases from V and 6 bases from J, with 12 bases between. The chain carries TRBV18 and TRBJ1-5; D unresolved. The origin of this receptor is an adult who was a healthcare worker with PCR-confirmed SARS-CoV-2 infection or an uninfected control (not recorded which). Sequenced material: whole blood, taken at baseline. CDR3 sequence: CASSPEKLGQPQHF. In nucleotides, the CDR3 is TGTGCCAGCTCACCGGAAAAGCTAGGTCAGCCCCAGCATTTT.